A selection of T cell receptor beta chains follows, all from one sample in a study of molecular identifiers for immune sequencing clone quantification. TCRdb reprocessed the PCR reads with MiXCR, giving one entry per CDR3 protein. Among approximately 35,000 distinct CDR3 sequences, 19% were seen once, and the ten largest hold approximately 1.2%. Sequencing used naive CD8+ T cells from blood, with Jurkat cell RNA spiked in. These receptors were taken from a human donor in good health. Some libraries in this study had Jurkat cell RNA spiked in. Both conserved end residues are part of each CDR3. D genes are given only for firm matches. Where a row states a size, it is once, few, many or the class of an expanded clone; other rows omit it.

13	medium-sized	TRBJ1-1	TRBV20-1	TRBD1	CSARRQGGTEAFF	TGCAGTGCTAGGCGACAGGGTGGAACTGAAGCTTTCTTT
11	many	TRBJ2-2	TRBV30	-	CAWSEPGELFF	TGTGCCTGGAGTGAACCCGGGGAGCTGTTTTTT
17	many	TRBJ2-3	TRBV12-3/TRBV12-4	TRBD2	CASSSFEGGAGTDTQYF	TGTGCCAGCAGTTCCTTTGAGGGAGGGGCGGGCACAGATACGCAGTATTTT
13	many	TRBJ2-7	TRBV27	-	CASSLYTGSEQYF	TGTGCCAGCAGTTTATACACAGGGTCCGAGCAGTACTTC
17	-	TRBJ2-7	TRBV11-2	TRBD2	CASSPTLPSGGAYEQYF	TGTGCCAGCAGCCCCACCCTACCTAGCGGGGGGGCCTACGAGCAGTACTTC
12	many	TRBJ2-7	TRBV12-3/TRBV12-4	-	CASSWGGPEQYF	TGTGCCAGCAGTTGGGGGGGGCCTGAGCAGTACTTC
16	many	TRBJ2-1	TRBV19	-	CASSIAQFRSYNEQFF	TGTGCCAGTAGTATCGCTCAGTTCCGCTCCTACAATGAGCAGTTCTTC
14	-	TRBJ1-5	TRBV4-2	-	CASSLPCAGQPQHF	TGTGCCAGCAGCCTACCTTGCGCGGGGCAGCCCCAGCATTTT
13	many	TRBJ1-5	TRBV7-2	-	CASQEAGYQPQHF	TGTGCCAGCCAAGAGGCAGGGTATCAGCCCCAGCATTTT
13	many	TRBJ2-7	TRBV29-1	TRBD1	CSAETGIEDEQYF	TGCAGCGCAGAGACAGGGATCGAAGACGAGCAGTACTTC